A single sample gave rise to the 16 T cell receptor beta chains below, sequenced in a study of T cells in narcolepsy (dated by TCRdb to 2016 to 2019). Libraries were made using the immunoSEQ multiplex PCR assay. TCRdb re-hosts the immuneACCESS table, in-frame sequences only. Its copies lack some clones; in the studies checked, an unresolved V gene accounts for under half of them, and the cause for the rest is not known. The sample records under 40,000 clones, under 85% of which are singletons. 0.55% to 0.8% of the sample comes from the top ten. Sequenced material: memory (CD45RA-) CD4+ T cells from blood. The label giving this sample's cell subset or site can be read as: memory T cells sorted ex vivo from peripheral blood. The receptors derive from a human donor in good health.

The chain is built from TRBV5-1 and TRBJ2-5; the D gene is possibly TRBD2 (6 bases). The CDR3 consists of 15 residues. Germline V gene lookup returns CDR1 SGHRS and CDR2 YFSETQ. The V end lost 4 bases, the J end lost 5 bases, and 18 bases lay between the germline ends. CDR3 nucleotide sequence: TGCGCCAGCAGCCCCGGCGCGGGGCCTCGGGAGACCCAGTACTTC. Translating it yields CASSPGAGPRETQYF.

This chain links TRBV7-9 with TRBJ2-2; possible D gene TRBD1, 6 bases. Germline V lookup: CDR1 SEHNR, CDR2 FQNEAQ (reference sequence). This CDR3 spans 14 amino acids. Trimming removed 3 bases at V and 6 bases at J, with 11 bases between. The CDR3 is CASSFRTDSGELFF. The CDR3, as DNA: TGTGCCAGCAGCTTCAGGACAGACTCCGGGGAGCTGTTTTTT.

The sample holds a few counts of this clone. The chain links TRBV5-5 to TRBJ2-1; 9 nucleotides align to TRBD2. From germline, CDR1 is SGHKS and CDR2 YYEKEE (reference sequence). The junction had 7 bases not matched to a gene; V was cut back by 4 bases and J by 2 bases. The CDR3 has 16 amino acids. DNA for the CDR3: TGTGCCAGCAGCGGAGCTAGCGGGGTAGCCTACAATGAGCAGTTCTTC. Translated: CASSGASGVAYNEQFF.

The genes are TRBV11-2 and TRBJ2-2, with 11 nucleotides matching TRBD2. The trim removed 2 bases at V and 2 bases at J, leaving 4 bases unmatched. The CDR3 extends over 17 amino acids. Germline CDR1 is SGHAT and CDR2 is FQNNGV. The CDR3 reads CASSLLAGGLNTGELFF. Here the CDR3 DNA reads TGTGCCAGCAGCTTACTAGCGGGGGGCCTTAACACCGGGGAGCTGTTTTTT.

This clone was observed once. The chain links TRBV7-9 to TRBJ1-2, with D possibly TRBD1 on 5 matching bases. The germline gives CDR1 SEHNR, CDR2 FQNEAQ (reference sequence). This CDR3 region has 13 residues. The germline V and J ends were trimmed by 5 bases and 5 bases, with 12 bases remaining between them. CDR3 sequence (DNA): TGTGCCAGCAGCACAGGATCGGGATATGGCTACACCTTC. As protein: CASSTGSGYGYTF.

Details on this clone: At one boundary the junction diverges from the germline segment, which might be a read error. Other DNA sequences of this sample code for an identical CDR3. The chain links TRBV7-8 to TRBJ1-6, with D uncertain. Per the germline V gene, CDR1 is SGHVS and CDR2 is FQNEAQ. The CDR3 has 18 amino acids. This chain's CDR3 is CASSLALSSTAGNSPLHF. CDR3 in DNA: TGTGCGAGCAGCTTAGCCCTCTCGTCGACGGCCGGTAATTCACCCCTCCACTTT.

The chain has TRBV15 and TRBJ2-3, with D uncertain. This CDR3 is 15 amino acids long. Germline assignment: CDR1 LNHNV and CDR2 YYDKDF (reference sequence). Trimming shortened V by 0 bases and J by 5 bases, and 12 bases separated the two germline ends. CDR3 amino acids: CATSRDGGGRDTQYF. The CDR3 DNA is TGTGCCACCAGCAGAGATGGTGGCGGACGAGATACGCAGTATTTT.

The rearrangement uses TRBV27 and TRBJ2-5; D is unresolved. The V end lost 5 bases, the J end lost 5 bases, and 18 bases lay between the germline ends. The CDR3 sequence is 15 residues long. From germline, CDR1 is MNHEY and CDR2 SMNVEV (reference sequence). The CDR3 nucleotides read TGTGCCAGCAGTGACGGAACAAGGGTGGGGGAGACCCAGTACTTC. Its protein is CASSDGTRVGETQYF.

The rearrangement joins TRBV5-1 to TRBJ1-2; 8 nucleotides agree with TRBD1. The CDR3 is 14 residues long. Germline CDR1 reads SGHRS; CDR2 reads YFSETQ. Losses at the gene ends were 0 bases for V and 8 bases for J; bases not matched to a gene: 6. Written as DNA, the CDR3 is TGCGCCAGCAGCTTGGCCCAGGGGGCAGGAGGCTACACCTTC. As protein: CASSLAQGAGGYTF.

This rearrangement joins TRBV6-1 to TRBJ1-4; TRBD1 agrees at 10 bases. The germline V gene encodes CDR1 MNHNS and CDR2 SASEGT. The CDR3 consists of 16 residues. Trimming cost V 4 bases and J 0 bases; bases outside gene matches: 2. The CDR3 DNA follows: TGTGCCAGCAGTGCCGGACAGGGGGCAACTAATGAAAAACTGTTTTTT. Encoded protein: CASSAGQGATNEKLFF.

The chain is built from TRBV20-1 and TRBJ1-1; 8 positions agree with TRBD1. The CDR3 has 11 amino acids. The V gene's germline CDR1 is DFQATT and CDR2 SNEGSKA (reference sequence). Trimming at V came to 7 bases and at J to 4 bases, leaving 2 bases not matched to a gene. CDR3 sequence (DNA): TGCAGTGTTACAGGGGGCACTGAAGCTTTCTTT. Translated, it gives CSVTGGTEAFF.

The rearrangement uses TRBV2 and TRBJ2-3; TRBD2 agrees at 11 bases. The V segment lost 5 bases and the J segment 2 bases; nucleotides outside the gene matches: 9. Germline V gene lookup returns CDR1 SNHLY and CDR2 FYNNEI. This CDR3 has 17 residues. Written as DNA, the CDR3 is TGTGCCAGCAGTCGGACTAGCGGGCGGTCTTTCACAGATACGCAGTATTTT. Amino acids: CASSRTSGRSFTDTQYF.

This clone appeared a single time. The J gene is TRBJ1-4, the V gene TRBV9; D is unresolved. V was shortened by 0 bases and J by 4 bases, with 10 bases between the two germline ends. The CDR3 has 15 amino acids. Germline CDR1 is SGDLS and CDR2 is YYNGEE. The CDR3 DNA reads as TGTGCCAGCAGCGTAGAGGCAAACCTTAATGAAAAACTGTTTTTT. It translates to CASSVEANLNEKLFF.

This rearrangement joins TRBV5-4 to TRBJ1-1; D not certain. The germline V gene has CDR1 SGHNT and CDR2 YYREEE (reference sequence). V was shortened by 0 bases and J by 2 bases, with 5 bases between the two germline ends. CDR3 size: 13 residues. Written as DNA, the CDR3 is TGTGCCAGCAGCTTGGTGGACAACACTGAAGCTTTCTTT. Translation: CASSLVDNTEAFF.

The V and J genes are TRBV10-3 and TRBJ1-6, with TRBD1 matching over 9 bases. The germline V gene has CDR1 ENHRY and CDR2 SYGVKD. CDR3 size: 16 residues. Trimming removed 4 bases from V and 3 bases from J; junction bases left unmatched: 4. CDR3 residues: CAISVSGQGYNSPLHF. The CDR3 coding sequence is TGTGCCATCAGTGTATCGGGACAGGGCTATAATTCACCCCTCCACTTT.

The chain employs TRBV2 and TRBJ2-7; no clear D gene. CDR1 and CDR2 (germline): SNHLY, FYNNEI. With 5 bases removed from V and 3 bases from J, the gap between germline ends came to 14 bases. The CDR3 contains 14 residues. CDR3 DNA sequence: TGTGCCAGCAGTTCCATTGACCGCTTCTACGAGCAGTACTTC. As protein: CASSSIDRFYEQYF. Variable domain in full (rest from reference TRBV2 and TRBJ2-7): EPEVTQTPSHQVTQMGQEVILRCVPISNHLYFYWYRQILGQKVEFLVSFYNNEISEKSEIFDDQFSVERPDGSNFTLKIRSTKLEDSAMYFCASSSIDRFYEQYFGPGTRLTVT.